This TCR beta chain originates from a study of T cells in Graves' hyperthyroidism and ophthalmopathy. This clonotype was picked up many times. Antigen unknown. General observations from the study: The model anticipated ophthalmopathy a median about six months pre-onset.

RNA transcripts provided the source from which TCR beta CDR3 regions were amplified. First-round RT-PCR with HTBI primers amplified the TCR CDR3 region. In TCRdb, the multiplex PCR reads were re-called with MiXCR into one record per CDR3 protein. Of 750,000 to 900,000 distinct CDR3 sequences listed, around 38% are singletons. CDR1 and CDR2 from the germline V gene are SEHNR and FQNEAQ (reference sequence). The CDR3 length is 14 residues. V shed 3 bases and J shed 2 bases, with 10 bases lying between them. Patients showing uncontrolled infection, other autoimmune disease, pregnancy or lactation were ineligible.

This TCR came from a man aged 18 to 35 with Graves' hyperthyroidism. Source material: blood. J is TRBJ1-1 and V is TRBV7-9; no definite D call. The chain's CDR3 is CASSFTSENTEAFF. The CDR3 DNA reads TGTGCCAGCAGCTTTACTAGTGAAAACACTGAAGCTTTCTTT.